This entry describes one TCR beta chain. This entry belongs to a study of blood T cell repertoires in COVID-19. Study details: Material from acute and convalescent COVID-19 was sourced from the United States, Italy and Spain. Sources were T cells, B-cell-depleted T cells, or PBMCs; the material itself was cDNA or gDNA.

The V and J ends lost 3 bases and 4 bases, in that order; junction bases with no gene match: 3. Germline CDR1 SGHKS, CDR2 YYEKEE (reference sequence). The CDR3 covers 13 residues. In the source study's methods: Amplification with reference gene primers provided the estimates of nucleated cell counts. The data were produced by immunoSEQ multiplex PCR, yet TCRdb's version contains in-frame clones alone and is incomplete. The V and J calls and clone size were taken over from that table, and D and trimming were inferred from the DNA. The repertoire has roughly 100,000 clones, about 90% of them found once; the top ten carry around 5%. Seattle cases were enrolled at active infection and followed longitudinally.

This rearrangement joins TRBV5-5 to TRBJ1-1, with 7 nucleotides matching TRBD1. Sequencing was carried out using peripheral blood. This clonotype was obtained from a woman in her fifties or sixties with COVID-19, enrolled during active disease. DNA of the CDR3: TGTGCCAGCAGCTCTCAGGGGGGCACTGAAGCTTTCTTT. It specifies CASSSQGGTEAFF.